This is a list of T cell receptor beta chains from one sample in a study of T cell responses to AZD1222 COVID-19 vaccine. The protocol was immunoSEQ multiplex PCR, while the TCRdb copy is restricted to in-frame clones and leaves out a portion. This sample has about 120,000 clones, with around 88% found just once. The specimen comprised peripheral blood, sampled 28 days after the second AZD1222 dose. The receptor set was obtained from an adult who received the AZD1222 COVID-19 vaccine. Both conserved end residues are part of each CDR3. Each record gives: J gene, D gene, clone size, V gene, CDR3 DNA, CDR3 protein. A D gene is named only where the DNA matches it firmly. Clone sizes are given selectively: once, few, many, or a class where the clone is expanded.

j_gene: TRBJ1-4
d_gene: -
abundance: -
v_gene: TRBV4-3
CDR3nt: TGCGCCAGCAGCAAACAGGGTTCTTCAACTAATGAAAAACTGTTTTTT
CDR3aa: CASSKQGSSTNEKLFF

j_gene: TRBJ1-2
d_gene: -
abundance: -
v_gene: TRBV3-1/TRBV3-2
CDR3nt: TGTGCCAGCAGCCAATCCGCGAGTGGCTACACCTTC
CDR3aa: CASSQSASGYTF

j_gene: TRBJ1-4
d_gene: TRBD1
abundance: -
v_gene: TRBV7-2
CDR3nt: TGTGCCAGCAGCTTACGACAGGGGGTATATGAAAAACTGTTTTTT
CDR3aa: CASSLRQGVYEKLFF

j_gene: TRBJ1-5
d_gene: -
abundance: -
v_gene: TRBV24-1
CDR3nt: TGTGCCACCAGTGATTATAGGGGAAAGGTAAATCAGCCCCAGCATTTT
CDR3aa: CATSDYRGKVNQPQHF

j_gene: TRBJ2-3
d_gene: TRBD2
abundance: -
v_gene: TRBV7-2
CDR3nt: TGTGCCAGCAGCTTTGGGCGGGGGGGTTTTACAGATACGCAGTATTTT
CDR3aa: CASSFGRGGFTDTQYF

j_gene: TRBJ1-1
d_gene: TRBD1
abundance: -
v_gene: TRBV18
CDR3nt: TGTGCCAGCTCACCCGGACAGGGGGTTTGGGCAAACACTGAAGCTTTCTTT
CDR3aa: CASSPGQGVWANTEAFF

j_gene: TRBJ1-3
d_gene: -
abundance: -
v_gene: TRBV9
CDR3nt: TGTGCCAGCAGCTTAAGGGAGGCGACAGCTGGAAACACCATATATTTT
CDR3aa: CASSLREATAGNTIYF

j_gene: TRBJ2-3
d_gene: -
abundance: -
v_gene: TRBV3-1/TRBV3-2
CDR3nt: TGTGCCAGCAGCCCACGGGAAAGCACAGATACGCAGTATTTT
CDR3aa: CASSPRESTDTQYF

j_gene: TRBJ1-6
d_gene: TRBD1
abundance: -
v_gene: TRBV6-1
CDR3nt: TGTGCCAGCAGCGAAAACAGGGGATCGGCTAATTCACCCCTCCACTTT
CDR3aa: CASSENRGSANSPLHF

j_gene: TRBJ1-1
d_gene: -
abundance: once
v_gene: TRBV6-6
CDR3nt: TGTGCCAGCAGTGACACTCTACGAACCACTGAAGCTTTCTTT
CDR3aa: CASSDTLRTTEAFF

j_gene: TRBJ1-1
d_gene: TRBD1
abundance: -
v_gene: TRBV6-5
CDR3nt: TGTGCCAGCAGCCGAGGGGGCGGGACTTTTGAAGCTTTCTTT
CDR3aa: CASSRGGGTFEAFF

j_gene: TRBJ2-7
d_gene: -
abundance: -
v_gene: TRBV3-1/TRBV3-2
CDR3nt: TGTGCCAGCAGCCTTCGAGGCTCCTGGCCGGGTGAGCAGTACTTC
CDR3aa: CASSLRGSWPGEQYF

j_gene: TRBJ1-2
d_gene: -
abundance: -
v_gene: TRBV10-3
CDR3nt: TGTGCCATCAGTGCTAGAAACACATTGGGGGCTATAGATGGCTACACCTTC
CDR3aa: CAISARNTLGAIDGYTF

j_gene: TRBJ2-6
d_gene: -
abundance: -
v_gene: TRBV14
CDR3nt: TGTGCCAGCAAGGGGAACGCGTCTGGGGCCAACGTCCTGACTTTC
CDR3aa: CASKGNASGANVLTF

j_gene: TRBJ2-3
d_gene: -
abundance: -
v_gene: TRBV20-1
CDR3nt: TGCAGTGCTAGTGATCCGGGGGGCTCAGATACGCAGTATTTT
CDR3aa: CSASDPGGSDTQYF

j_gene: TRBJ1-4
d_gene: -
abundance: -
v_gene: TRBV15
CDR3nt: TGTGCCACCAGCAGAGGTCAGGCGGGGGAAAAACTGTTTTTT
CDR3aa: CATSRGQAGEKLFF

j_gene: TRBJ1-3
d_gene: -
abundance: -
v_gene: TRBV27
CDR3nt: TGTGCCAGCAGTAGATCTGGGGGGGGACTCTCTGGAAACACCATATATTTT
CDR3aa: CASSRSGGGLSGNTIYF

j_gene: TRBJ1-3
d_gene: -
abundance: -
v_gene: TRBV5-1
CDR3nt: TGCGCCAGCAGCTTGGCCTTGGGGGGCTCTGGAAACACCATATATTTT
CDR3aa: CASSLALGGSGNTIYF

j_gene: TRBJ2-7
d_gene: -
abundance: -
v_gene: TRBV10-3
CDR3nt: TGTGCCAGCACCCGTCGAGGGGACCACGAGCAGTACTTC
CDR3aa: CASTRRGDHEQYF

j_gene: TRBJ2-7
d_gene: -
abundance: few
v_gene: TRBV7-9
CDR3nt: TGTGCCAGCAGCCCATTGTCCGGGGGTCTCTACGAGCAGTACTTC
CDR3aa: CASSPLSGGLYEQYF

j_gene: TRBJ1-5
d_gene: -
abundance: -
v_gene: TRBV28
CDR3nt: TGTGCCAGCAGTCCGAGGGGGGGGCGCCTCCTCAATCAGCCCCAGCATTTT
CDR3aa: CASSPRGGRLLNQPQHF